This TCR beta chain emerged from a study of blood T cell repertoires in COVID-19. About the study: Researchers got acute and convalescent COVID-19 samples from the United States, Italy and Spain. The analysed material was cDNA or gDNA that came from T cells, B-cell-depleted T cells, or PBMCs.

As processed by the authors: Amplification of reference gene primers provided the estimated nucleated cell counts. Sequencing used immunoSEQ multiplex PCR; TCRdb keeps in-frame clones, though not all of them. V and J calls and clone size are given by that table; D and trimming were obtained from the DNA. The table lists 55,000 or so clones, approximately 90% of them singletons. The CDR3 runs to 16 residues. From germline, CDR1 is SGDLS and CDR2 YYNGEE. The germline V and J ends were trimmed by 0 bases and 3 bases, with 15 bases remaining between them. The J gene is TRBJ2-5, the V gene TRBV9, with D possibly TRBD1 on 6 matching bases. This sequence originates from a man in his forties with acute or convalescent COVID-19. Sequencing was done on a sample of peripheral blood. In DNA form, the CDR3 reads TGTGCCAGCAGCGTAGCATCGGACAGCTTTGAAGAGACCCAGTACTTC. It translates to CASSVASDSFEETQYF.